Each of the 31 T cell receptor beta chains below was sequenced from the same sample in a study of T cells in Graves' hyperthyroidism and ophthalmopathy. Researchers took RNA transcripts and amplified the TCR beta CDR3 regions from them. Primed by the HTBI set, a first-round RT-PCR was run on the TCR CDR3. TCRdb processed the multiplex PCR reads anew with MiXCR; each CDR3 protein has one entry. The sample records roughly 650,000 distinct CDR3 sequences, approximately 16% being singletons. Material: blood. The receptors here all came from a woman in her thirties or forties with Graves' ophthalmopathy.

The rearrangement links TRBV28 to TRBJ2-3; D may correspond to TRBD1 or TRBD2 (5 bases each). V lost 6 bases, J lost 3 bases, and 16 bases lay in between. Germline-derived CDR1 and CDR2 are MDHEN and SYDVKM. The CDR3 consists of 15 residues. The CDR3 DNA follows: TGTGCCAGCAGGACCGGGACCGTAGTGACAGATACGCAGTATTTT. As protein: CASRTGTVVTDTQYF.

Concerning this clonotype itself: It may be a read error: a sequence one base away is much more abundant. The rearrangement joins TRBV7-2 to TRBJ2-1; D is unresolved. The CDR3 has 12 amino acids. The V gene's germline CDR1 is SGHTA and CDR2 FQGNSA. CDR3 residues: CACSPVVNEQFF. In DNA, the CDR3 is TGTGCCTGCAGCCCTGTCGTGAATGAGCAGTTCTTC. Based on the CDR3 plus reference TRBV7-2 and TRBJ2-1, the full variable domain is GAGVSQSPSNKVTEKGKDVELRCDPISGHTALYWYRQSLGQGLEFLIYFQGNSAPDKSGLPSDRFSAERTGGSVSTLTIQRTQQEDSAVYLCACSPVVNEQFFGPGTRLTVL.

This clonotype was counted only a few times. The rearrangement uses TRBV19 and TRBJ1-1; 9 positions match TRBD1. With 5 bases clipped from V and 1 base from J, the junction kept 8 bases outside the gene matches. There are 16 residues in the CDR3. CDR1 and CDR2 from the germline V gene are LNHDA and SQIVND (reference sequence). The CDR3 DNA reads as TGTGCCAGTAGTTCGAGGCCGGGACAGGGGAACACTGAAGCTTTCTTT. Translation: CASSSRPGQGNTEAFF.

In its sample, this clonotype was seen a few times. The V gene is TRBV5-1, the J gene TRBJ2-2; D not certain. Trimming took off 0 bases at V and 1 base at J, with 4 bases between the two ends. The CDR3 has 14 amino acids. Germline CDR1 and CDR2: SGHRS and YFSETQ. The CDR3: CASSLAQNTGELFF. CDR3 sequence (DNA): TGCGCCAGCAGCTTGGCCCAGAACACCGGGGAGCTGTTTTTT. The full variable domain, with the rest looked up from reference TRBV5-1 and TRBJ2-2, is KAGVTQTPRYLIKTRGQQVTLSCSPISGHRSVSWYQQTPGQGLQFLFEYFSETQRNKGNFPGRFSGRQFSNSRSEMNVSTLELGDSALYLCASSLAQNTGELFFGEGSRLTVL.

The chain has TRBV5-1 and TRBJ1-6; a weak D match, TRBD1 (5 bases). There are 16 residues in the CDR3. Germline loops: CDR1 SGHRS, CDR2 YFSETQ. Trimming cost V 0 bases and J 1 base, with 8 bases left between them. Here the CDR3 reads CASSLAEGSYNSPLHF. As DNA, the CDR3 is TGCGCCAGCAGCTTGGCCGAGGGGTCCTATAATTCACCCCTCCACTTT.

In its sample, this clonotype was seen once. One end of the junction does not line up with germline, which may come from a read error. V usage is TRBV18 and J usage is TRBJ2-1; 10 bases fit TRBD2. The CDR3 has 17 residues. CDR1 is KGHSH, CDR2 LQKENI, per germline. CDR3 protein: CASSPANLAGAYNGQFF. The CDR3 DNA is TGTGCCAGCTCACCAGCTAATCTAGCGGGAGCTTACAATGGGCAGTTCTTC. Using reference TRBV18 and TRBJ2-1 for the parts outside the CDR3, the full variable domain is NAGVMQNPRHLVRRRGQEARLRCSPMKGHSHVYWYRQLPEEGLKFMVYLQKENIIDESGMPKERFSAEFPKEGPSILRIQQVVRGDSAAYFCASSPANLAGAYNGQFFGPGTRLTVL.

This clonotype has a count of ten or more. This chain uses TRBV6-1 with TRBJ2-5; tentatively, D is TRBD1 (5 bases). The CDR3 length is 14 residues. Germline V gene sequence: CDR1 MNHNS, CDR2 SASEGT. Trimming pared 3 bases from V and 4 bases from J, leaving 12 bases between. For the CDR3, the DNA is TGTGCCAGCAGTGACAGGGTGTTTGGAGAGACCCAGTACTTC. This encodes CASSDRVFGETQYF.

This clonotype was seen only a few times. CDR3 sequence (DNA): TGTGCCAGCAGCCTTGCCAGGGGGCGGCTAAATGAGCAGTTCTTC. Translated, it gives CASSLARGRLNEQFF. The chain couples TRBV7-8 to TRBJ2-1, with 8 positions matching TRBD1. Unmatched junction bases numbered 10, after V lost 5 bases and J lost 7 bases. This CDR3 has 15 amino acids. The germline V gene has CDR1 SGHVS and CDR2 FQNEAQ.

The rearrangement joins TRBV5-8 to TRBJ2-7; D may be TRBD1 (6 bases). The V end was cut by 4 bases, the J end by 0 bases, with 11 bases between. The CDR3 is made up of 14 amino acids. Germline CDR1 reads SGHTS; CDR2 reads YDEGEE. This chain's CDR3 is CASSLPDSSYEQYF. As DNA, the CDR3 is TGTGCCAGCAGCCTTCCGGACAGCTCCTACGAGCAGTACTTC.

Only a few counts were recorded for this clonotype. This chain joins TRBV6-6 and TRBJ2-7; the D is unclear. The CDR3 spans 15 residues. CDR1 is MNHNY, CDR2 SVGAGI, per germline (reference sequence). Trimming removed 0 bases at V and 6 bases at J, with 15 bases between. DNA of the CDR3: TGTGCCAGCAGTTACTCCGGCGAAGGTATCGGCGAGCAGTACTTC. Encoded protein: CASSYSGEGIGEQYF.

This clonotype was observed a few times. This chain uses TRBV19 with TRBJ1-1; D remains unclear. Trimming took off 5 bases at V and 1 base at J, with 14 bases between the two ends. Germline values: CDR1 LNHDA, CDR2 SQIVND (reference sequence). The CDR3 is 15 amino acids. The CDR3 here is CASSLHSWGNTEAFF. In DNA form, the CDR3 reads TGTGCCAGTAGTCTCCACAGTTGGGGGAACACTGAAGCTTTCTTT.

This clonotype has ten or more counts. The V gene is TRBV2, the J gene TRBJ2-7; TRBD2 agrees at 9 bases. Germline V lookup: CDR1 SNHLY, CDR2 FYNNEI. V trimming: 5 bases; J trimming: 2 bases; junction bases outside the gene matches: 7. The CDR3 has 15 amino acids. CDR3 bases: TGTGCCAGCAGTCCGCGAGCTAGCGGGACCTACGAGCAGTACTTC. It specifies CASSPRASGTYEQYF.

This clonotype came up a few times. The J gene is TRBJ2-1, the V gene TRBV27, with D uncertain. Trimming pared 2 bases from V and 8 bases from J, leaving 10 bases between. The CDR3 spans 13 residues. Per the germline V gene, CDR1 is MNHEY and CDR2 is SMNVEV (reference sequence). CDR3 bases: TGTGCCAGCAGTTTAAGGGCTCTACATGAGCAGTTCTTC. Residues: CASSLRALHEQFF.

This clonotype was found many times. This chain joins TRBV5-1 and TRBJ2-1, with 11 bases that match TRBD2. The V and J ends lost 5 bases and 8 bases, in that order; junction bases with no gene match: 12. This CDR3 contains 16 residues. Germline CDR1 is SGHRS and CDR2 is YFSETQ. For the CDR3, the DNA is TGCGCCAGCAGTCTCTTAGCGGGGGGGCTGAACGATGAGCAGTTCTTC. This encodes CASSLLAGGLNDEQFF.

The rearrangement joins TRBV29-1 to TRBJ2-3; 9 nucleotides align to TRBD2. With 8 bases clipped from V and 2 bases from J, the junction kept 11 bases outside the gene matches. This CDR3 spans 15 amino acids. CDR1 and CDR2 (germline): SQVTM, ANQGSEA. The chain's CDR3 is CSTPRSGGFTDTQYF. The DNA for the CDR3 is TGCAGCACCCCCCGTAGCGGGGGATTCACAGATACGCAGTATTTT.

Ten or more counts support this clonotype. This chain links TRBV7-8 with TRBJ2-4; the match to TRBD1 covers 7 bases. Trimming at V came to 3 bases and at J to 6 bases, leaving 2 bases not matched to a gene. This CDR3 is 13 amino acids long. CDR1 and CDR2 from the germline V gene are SGHVS and FQNEAQ. CDR3 nucleotides: TGTGCCAGCAGCTTCGCAGGGGGAAACATTCAGTACTTC. Its protein product is CASSFAGGNIQYF.

This clonotype came up many times. The genes are TRBV28 and TRBJ2-5; 7 bases are shared with TRBD2. The V gene end was trimmed by 3 bases and the J gene end by 5 bases; junction bases not matched to a gene: 9. The CDR3 contains 15 residues. The V gene's germline CDR1 is MDHEN and CDR2 SYDVKM. CDR3 sequence (DNA): TGTGCCAGCAGTTTTGGGGGAGGGTCCTCGGAGACCCAGTACTTC. This translates into CASSFGGGSSETQYF.

The chain links TRBV5-1 to TRBJ2-2, with 8 bases matching TRBD1. There are 15 residues in the CDR3. Trimming took 5 bases from V and 3 from J; bases not matched to a gene: 6. Germline values: CDR1 SGHRS, CDR2 YFSETQ. In DNA form, the CDR3 reads TGCGCCAGCAGTCGCCAGGGGGCGGACACCGGGGAGCTGTTTTTT. Encoded protein: CASSRQGADTGELFF.

This clonotype was counted many times. The chain combines TRBV5-1 with TRBJ2-7, with no clear D. This CDR3 is built from 12 residues. V lost 0 bases and J lost 7, with 8 bases in between. Germline-derived CDR1 and CDR2 are SGHRS and YFSETQ. CDR3 DNA sequence: TGCGCCAGCAGCTTGGTTCCGGGTGAGCAGTACTTC. Translation: CASSLVPGEQYF.

V gene TRBV20-1 combines with J gene TRBJ2-1; 11 positions match TRBD2. V lost 7 bases and J lost 4; bases outside the gene matches: 3. The germline V gene encodes CDR1 DFQATT and CDR2 SNEGSKA (reference sequence). There are 13 residues in the CDR3. The CDR3 DNA sequence: TGCAGTGTTATAGCGGGGGGGTACAATGAGCAGTTCTTC. Its translation is CSVIAGGYNEQFF.

The chain couples TRBV4-1 to TRBJ1-2, with 7 bases that match TRBD1. Trimming removed 5 bases from V and 10 bases from J; junction bases left unmatched: 16. Germline V CDR1 and CDR2: MGHRA, YSYEKL. The CDR3 is 15 amino acids. CDR3 amino acids: CASSTQQGRVTPYTF. The CDR3 DNA reads TGCGCCAGCAGCACCCAACAGGGGCGAGTCACCCCCTACACCTTC.

This clonotype was detected only a few times. The rearrangement uses TRBV6-5 and TRBJ2-3; D not certain. Germline CDR1 reads MNHEY; CDR2 reads SVGAGI. The CDR3 loop spans 14 amino acids. V lost 0 bases to trimming and J lost 5 bases, with 9 bases between them. The CDR3 loop is CASSYSSPRDTQYF. The CDR3 DNA reads TGTGCCAGCAGTTACTCGAGTCCTCGAGATACGCAGTATTTT.

This rearrangement joins TRBV5-5 to TRBJ2-7; TRBD1 matches at 11 bases. The CDR3 contains 16 residues. With V trimmed by 0 bases and J by 8 bases, 10 bases remained unmatched. Germline V gene data show CDR1 as SGHKS and CDR2 as YYEKEE (reference sequence). CDR3 sequence: CASSLASGQGVYQQYF. The CDR3, as DNA: TGTGCCAGCAGCTTGGCTTCGGGACAGGGGGTTTATCAGCAGTACTTC.

The gene calls are TRBV14 and TRBJ2-3; D is perhaps TRBD2 (8 bases). V lost 3 bases and J 4 bases, leaving 26 bases between the germline ends. CDR3 length: 19 amino acids. Germline assignment: CDR1 SGHDN and CDR2 FVKESK. This CDR3 reads CASSHLRGDSTSQADTQYF. The CDR3 nucleotides are TGTGCCAGCAGCCATTTGCGGGGGGACAGTACCAGCCAGGCAGATACGCAGTATTTT. Full variable domain (missing parts from reference TRBV14 and TRBJ2-3): EAGVTQFPSHSVIEKGQTVTLRCDPISGHDNLYWYRRVMGKEIKFLLHFVKESKQDESGMPNNRFLAERTGGTYSTLKVQPAELEDSGVYFCASSHLRGDSTSQADTQYFGPGTRLTVL.

The J gene is TRBJ2-1, the V gene TRBV6-4, with a tentative D call TRBD1 (5 bases). V was cut by 2 bases and J by 2 bases, with 13 bases left in between. Germline values: CDR1 MRHNA, CDR2 SNTAGT. The CDR3 runs 16 residues. The CDR3 bases are TGTGCCAGCAGTGACGGTTTGGACAAACCCTACAATGAGCAGTTCTTC. Translation gives CASSDGLDKPYNEQFF.

This clonotype showed up many times. The chain carries TRBV18 and TRBJ2-5, with D hard to call. V lost 2 bases and J 4 bases, leaving 8 bases between the germline ends. The CDR3 is made up of 13 amino acids. CDR1 and CDR2 (germline): KGHSH, LQKENI. Here the CDR3 reads CASSPGVRETQYF. The CDR3 coding sequence is TGTGCCAGCTCACCAGGAGTTCGAGAGACCCAGTACTTC. Full variable domain (outside the CDR3, taken from reference TRBV18 and TRBJ2-5): NAGVMQNPRHLVRRRGQEARLRCSPMKGHSHVYWYRQLPEEGLKFMVYLQKENIIDESGMPKERFSAEFPKEGPSILRIQQVVRGDSAAYFCASSPGVRETQYFGPGTRLLVL.

This clonotype was seen at least ten times. This sequence joins TRBV5-1 and TRBJ2-7; 11 positions agree with TRBD2. The ends lost 0 bases at V and 0 bases at J; junction bases unmatched: 2. The germline V gene has CDR1 SGHRS and CDR2 YFSETQ. The CDR3 length is 16 residues. The CDR3 coding sequence is TGCGCCAGCAGCTTGGGCGGGACTAGCGGCTCCTACGAGCAGTACTTC. This translates into CASSLGGTSGSYEQYF. Based on the CDR3 plus reference TRBV5-1 and TRBJ2-7, the full variable domain is KAGVTQTPRYLIKTRGQQVTLSCSPISGHRSVSWYQQTPGQGLQFLFEYFSETQRNKGNFPGRFSGRQFSNSRSEMNVSTLELGDSALYLCASSLGGTSGSYEQYFGPGTRLTVT.

This clonotype showed up many times. The chain couples TRBV20-1 to TRBJ2-7; maybe TRBD2 (5 bases). Looked up from germline, CDR1 is DFQATT and CDR2 is SNEGSKA (reference sequence). Trimming pared 6 bases from V and 4 bases from J, leaving 22 bases between. This CDR3 comprises 15 residues. This chain's CDR3 is CSALNLYGSGYEQYF. The CDR3 nucleotides read TGCAGTGCCCTAAACCTGTATGGGAGTGGGTACGAGCAGTACTTC.

This clonotype was seen many times. This sequence joins TRBV2 and TRBJ2-7, with 8 bases fitting TRBD2. CDR3 length: 14 residues. CDR1 SNHLY and CDR2 FYNNEI come from the germline V gene. V shed 3 bases, J shed 5 bases, and the junction held 6 bases outside the gene matches. In nucleotides, the CDR3 is TGTGCCAGCAGTGACGGCGGGAGGATCCACGAGCAGTACTTC. Residues: CASSDGGRIHEQYF.

This clonotype came up many times. The CDR3 sequence is CSARDQPLEKLFF. The CDR3 DNA reads TGCAGTGCTAGAGATCAGCCTTTGGAAAAACTGTTTTTT. The rearrangement links TRBV20-1 to TRBJ1-4; D call uncertain. This CDR3 is 13 amino acids long. From germline, CDR1 is DFQATT and CDR2 SNEGSKA (reference sequence). Trimming removed 0 bases from V and 8 bases from J, with 10 bases in between.

This clonotype has ten or more counts. The genes are TRBV20-1 and TRBJ2-5, with D possibly matching TRBD2 (5 bases). V was shortened by 6 bases and J by 9 bases, with 23 bases between the two germline ends. This CDR3 region has 14 residues. Germline CDR1 DFQATT, CDR2 SNEGSKA (reference sequence). The CDR3 sequence: CSAKDVDDSGSQYF. CDR3 bases: TGCAGTGCAAAAGACGTCGACGACTCGGGGTCCCAGTACTTC.